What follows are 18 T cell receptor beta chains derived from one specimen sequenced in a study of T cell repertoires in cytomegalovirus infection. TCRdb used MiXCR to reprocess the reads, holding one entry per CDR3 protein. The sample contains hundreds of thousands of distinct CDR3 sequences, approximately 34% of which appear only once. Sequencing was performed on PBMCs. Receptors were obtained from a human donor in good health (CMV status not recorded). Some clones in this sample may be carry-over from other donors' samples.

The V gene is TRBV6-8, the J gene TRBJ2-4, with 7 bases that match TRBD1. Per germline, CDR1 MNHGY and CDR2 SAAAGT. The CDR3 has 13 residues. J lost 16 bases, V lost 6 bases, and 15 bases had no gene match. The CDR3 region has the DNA TGTGCCAGCAGAAAAACCGGGACAGCTGTGCATTACTTC. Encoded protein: CASRKTGTAVHYF.

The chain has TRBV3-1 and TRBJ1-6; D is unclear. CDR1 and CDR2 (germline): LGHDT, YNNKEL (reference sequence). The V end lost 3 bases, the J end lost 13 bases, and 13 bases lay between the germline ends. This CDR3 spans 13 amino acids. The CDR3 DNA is TGTGCCAGCAGCCAGGTGGACGGCTGGCCCCTCCACTTT. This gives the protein CASSQVDGWPLHF.

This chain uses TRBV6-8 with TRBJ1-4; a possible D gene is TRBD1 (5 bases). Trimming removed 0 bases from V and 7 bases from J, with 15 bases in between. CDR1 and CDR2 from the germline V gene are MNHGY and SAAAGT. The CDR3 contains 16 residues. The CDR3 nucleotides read TGTGCCAGCAGTTACTCGAGGCCCCCAGGGAGTGAAAAACTGTTTTTT. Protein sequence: CASSYSRPPGSEKLFF.

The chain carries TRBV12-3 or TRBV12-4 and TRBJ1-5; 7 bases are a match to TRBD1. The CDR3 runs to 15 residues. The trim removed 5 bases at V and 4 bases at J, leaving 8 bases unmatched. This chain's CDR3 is CASSPDQGVNQPQHF. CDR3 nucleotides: TGTGCCAGCAGTCCGGACCAGGGGGTTAATCAGCCCCAGCATTTT.

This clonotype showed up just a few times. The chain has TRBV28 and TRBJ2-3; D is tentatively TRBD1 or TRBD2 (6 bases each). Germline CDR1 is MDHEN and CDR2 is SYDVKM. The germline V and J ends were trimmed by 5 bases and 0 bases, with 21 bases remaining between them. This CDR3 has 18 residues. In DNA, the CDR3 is TGTGCCAGCAGTGGGCTCGGGGGCAGCCTACAAAGCACAGATACGCAGTATTTT. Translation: CASSGLGGSLQSTDTQYF. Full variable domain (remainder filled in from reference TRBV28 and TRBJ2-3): DVKVTQSSRYLVKRTGEKVFLECVQDMDHENMFWYRQDPGLGLRLIYFSYDVKMKEKGDIPEGYSVSREKKERFSLILESASTNQTSMYLCASSGLGGSLQSTDTQYFGPGTRLTVL.

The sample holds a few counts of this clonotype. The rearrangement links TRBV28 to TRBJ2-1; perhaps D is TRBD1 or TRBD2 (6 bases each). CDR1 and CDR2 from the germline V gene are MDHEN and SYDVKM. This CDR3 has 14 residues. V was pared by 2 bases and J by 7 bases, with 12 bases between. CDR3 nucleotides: TGTGCCAGCAGTTTAACGGGGGCAAGAAATGAGCAGTTCTTC. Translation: CASSLTGARNEQFF.

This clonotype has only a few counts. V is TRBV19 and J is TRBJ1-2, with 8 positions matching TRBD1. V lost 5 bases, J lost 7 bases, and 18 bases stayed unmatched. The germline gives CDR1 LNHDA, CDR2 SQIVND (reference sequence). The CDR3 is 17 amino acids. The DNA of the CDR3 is TGTGCCAGTAGTTCCCTCGGACAGGGTGCTAATAGCCTTGGCTACACCTTC. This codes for CASSSLGQGANSLGYTF.

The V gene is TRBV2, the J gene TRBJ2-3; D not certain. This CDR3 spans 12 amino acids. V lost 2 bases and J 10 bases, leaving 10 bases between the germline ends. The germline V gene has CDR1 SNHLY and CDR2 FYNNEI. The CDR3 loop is CASSEMQESQYF. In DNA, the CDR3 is TGTGCCAGCAGTGAAATGCAGGAGTCGCAGTATTTT.

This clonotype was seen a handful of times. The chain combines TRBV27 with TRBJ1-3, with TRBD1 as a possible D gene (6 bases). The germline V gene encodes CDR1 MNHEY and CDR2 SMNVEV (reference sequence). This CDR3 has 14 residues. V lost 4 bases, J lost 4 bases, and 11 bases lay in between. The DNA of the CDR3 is TGTGCCAGCAGTTCCAGGGGAGCAGGAAACACCATATATTTT. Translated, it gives CASSSRGAGNTIYF.

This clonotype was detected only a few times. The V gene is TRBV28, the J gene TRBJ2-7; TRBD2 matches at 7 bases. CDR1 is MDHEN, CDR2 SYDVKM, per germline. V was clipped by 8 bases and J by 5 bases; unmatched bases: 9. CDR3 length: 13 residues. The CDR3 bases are TGTGCCAGCGCTGGGGAGGGGCCCCACGAGCAGTACTTC. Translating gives CASAGEGPHEQYF.

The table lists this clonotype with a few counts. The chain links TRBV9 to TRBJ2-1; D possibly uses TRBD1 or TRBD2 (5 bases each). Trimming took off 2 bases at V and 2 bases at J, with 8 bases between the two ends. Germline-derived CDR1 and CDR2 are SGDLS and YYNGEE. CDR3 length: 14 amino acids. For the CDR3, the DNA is TGTGCCAGCAGCGTCCGGGACCCCTACAATGAGCAGTTCTTC. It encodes CASSVRDPYNEQFF.

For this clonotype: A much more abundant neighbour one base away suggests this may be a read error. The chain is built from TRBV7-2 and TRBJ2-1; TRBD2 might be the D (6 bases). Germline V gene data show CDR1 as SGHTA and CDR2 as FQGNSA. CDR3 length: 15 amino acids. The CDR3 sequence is CASSVAAGTHNEQFF. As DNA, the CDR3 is TGTGCCAGCAGCGTAGCGGCAGGGACCCACAATGAGCAGTTCTTC.

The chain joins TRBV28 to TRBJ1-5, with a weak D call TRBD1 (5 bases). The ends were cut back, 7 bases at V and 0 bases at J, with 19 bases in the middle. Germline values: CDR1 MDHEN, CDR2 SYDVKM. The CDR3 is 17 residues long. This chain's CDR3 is CASTAGDGDYSNQPQHF. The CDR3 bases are TGTGCCAGCACCGCTGGGGACGGTGATTATAGCAATCAGCCCCAGCATTTT.

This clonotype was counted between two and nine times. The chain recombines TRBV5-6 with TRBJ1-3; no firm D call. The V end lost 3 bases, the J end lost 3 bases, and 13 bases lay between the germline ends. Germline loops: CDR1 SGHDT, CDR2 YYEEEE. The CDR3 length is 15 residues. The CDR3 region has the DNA TGTGCCAGCAGCTACGTCCTGGGAGATGGAAACACCATATATTTT. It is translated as CASSYVLGDGNTIYF.

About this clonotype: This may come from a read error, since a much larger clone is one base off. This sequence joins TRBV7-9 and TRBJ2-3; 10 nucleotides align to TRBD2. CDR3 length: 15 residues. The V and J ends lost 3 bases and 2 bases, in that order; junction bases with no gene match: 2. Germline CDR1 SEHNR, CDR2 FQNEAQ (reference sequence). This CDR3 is CASSFGLADTDTQYF. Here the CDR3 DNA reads TGTGCCAGCAGCTTCGGACTAGCGGACACAGATACGCAGTATTTT.

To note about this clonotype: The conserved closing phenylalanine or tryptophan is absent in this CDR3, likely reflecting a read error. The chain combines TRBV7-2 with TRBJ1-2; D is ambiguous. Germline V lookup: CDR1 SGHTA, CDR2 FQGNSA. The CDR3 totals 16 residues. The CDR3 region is CAISLEFAPGNYGYTV. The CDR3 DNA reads TGTGCCATCAGCTTAGAGTTCGCTCCGGGGAACTATGGCTACACCGTC.

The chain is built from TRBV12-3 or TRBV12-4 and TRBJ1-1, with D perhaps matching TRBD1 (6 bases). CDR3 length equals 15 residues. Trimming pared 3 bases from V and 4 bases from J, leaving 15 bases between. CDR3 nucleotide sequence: TGTGCCAGCAGTTTTGACGGGGGCTCTGGCACTGAAGCTTTCTTT. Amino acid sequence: CASSFDGGSGTEAFF.

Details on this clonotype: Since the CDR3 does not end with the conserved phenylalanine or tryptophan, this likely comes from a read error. The CDR3 DNA is TGTGCCAGCAGCTTAGCTGCGGGGGGGCGACGCGGAGAGCAGTTCTTA. Amino acids: CASSLAAGGRRGEQFL. The chain is built from TRBV7-8 and TRBJ2-1; TRBD2 matches 9 bases. J lost 10 bases, V lost 0 bases, and 10 bases had no gene match. The germline gives CDR1 SGHVS, CDR2 FQNEAQ. CDR3 length: 16 residues.